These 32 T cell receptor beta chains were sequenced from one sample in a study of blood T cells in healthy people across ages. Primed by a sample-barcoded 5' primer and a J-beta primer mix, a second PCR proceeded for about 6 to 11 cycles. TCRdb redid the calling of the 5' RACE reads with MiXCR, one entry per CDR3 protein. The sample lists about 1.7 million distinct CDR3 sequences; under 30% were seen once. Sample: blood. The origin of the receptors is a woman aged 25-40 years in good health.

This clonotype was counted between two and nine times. This CDR3 is CASSPGGGQAVSYEQYF. CDR3 nucleotides: TGCGCCAGCAGCCCCGGAGGGGGACAGGCCGTCTCCTACGAGCAGTACTTC. This chain uses TRBV5-1 with TRBJ2-7; 8 bases are a match to TRBD1. The junction had 12 bases not matched to a gene; V was cut back by 4 bases and J by 0 bases. Germline assignment: CDR1 SGHRS and CDR2 YFSETQ. CDR3 size: 17 residues.

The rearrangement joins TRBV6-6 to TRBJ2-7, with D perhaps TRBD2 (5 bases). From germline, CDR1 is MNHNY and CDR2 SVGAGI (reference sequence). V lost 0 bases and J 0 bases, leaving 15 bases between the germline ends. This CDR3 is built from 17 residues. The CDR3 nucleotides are TGTGCCAGCAGTTACTCGGCCCGAGGCGAGGGCTCCTACGAGCAGTACTTC. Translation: CASSYSARGEGSYEQYF.

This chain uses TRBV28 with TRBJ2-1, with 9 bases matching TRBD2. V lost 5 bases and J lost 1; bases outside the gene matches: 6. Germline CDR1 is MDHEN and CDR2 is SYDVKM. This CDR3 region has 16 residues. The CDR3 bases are TGTGCCAGCAGTCCGCTTAGCGGGGGTTCCTACAATGAGCAGTTCTTC. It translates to CASSPLSGGSYNEQFF.

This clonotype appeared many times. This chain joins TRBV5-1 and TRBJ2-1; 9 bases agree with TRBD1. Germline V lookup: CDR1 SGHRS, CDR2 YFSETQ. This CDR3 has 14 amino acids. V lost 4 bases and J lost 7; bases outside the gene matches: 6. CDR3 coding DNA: TGCGCCAGCAGCGCGGACAGGGGTAGGAATGAGCAGTTCTTC. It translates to CASSADRGRNEQFF.

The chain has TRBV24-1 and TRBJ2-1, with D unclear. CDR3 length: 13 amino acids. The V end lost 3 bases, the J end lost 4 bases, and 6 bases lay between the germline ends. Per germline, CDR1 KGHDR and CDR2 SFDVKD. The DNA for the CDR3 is TGTGCCACCAGTGATCGTTATTACAATGAGCAGTTCTTC. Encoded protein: CATSDRYYNEQFF.

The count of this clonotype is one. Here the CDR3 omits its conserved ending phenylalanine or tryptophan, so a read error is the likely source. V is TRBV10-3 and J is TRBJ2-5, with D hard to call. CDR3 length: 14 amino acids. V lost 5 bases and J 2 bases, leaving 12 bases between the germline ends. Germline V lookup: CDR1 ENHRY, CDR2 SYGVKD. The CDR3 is CAISLVGEQETQYC. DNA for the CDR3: TGTGCCATCAGTTTAGTTGGGGAACAAGAGACCCAGTACTGC.

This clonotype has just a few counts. This CDR3 is CASGASGTGAIFHGYTF. The CDR3 DNA reads TGTGCCAGCGGCGCCTCCGGGACAGGGGCCATTTTCCATGGCTACACCTTC. The genes are TRBV28 and TRBJ1-2, with 10 positions matching TRBD1. The CDR3 runs to 17 residues. Germline-derived CDR1 and CDR2 are MDHEN and SYDVKM. Germline trimming cut 8 bases from V and 6 bases from J; bases unmatched to any gene: 18.

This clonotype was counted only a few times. The CDR3 DNA reads as TGCAGTGCCCCCGAGGGTTCTAAGGCGGCCCAGTACTTC. It encodes CSAPEGSKAAQYF. The chain recombines TRBV20-1 with TRBJ2-5, with a possible D match to TRBD2 (5 bases). CDR1 and CDR2 from the germline V gene are DFQATT and SNEGSKA (reference sequence). This CDR3 has 13 amino acids. V shed 6 bases and J shed 9 bases, with 20 bases lying between them.

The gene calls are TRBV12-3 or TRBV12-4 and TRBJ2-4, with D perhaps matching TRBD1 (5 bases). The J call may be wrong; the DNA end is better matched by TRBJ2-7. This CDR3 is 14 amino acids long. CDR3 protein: CASSRVSGRYEQYF. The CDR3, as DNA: TGTGCCAGCAGTAGGGTGTCAGGGCGCTACGAGCAGTACTTC.

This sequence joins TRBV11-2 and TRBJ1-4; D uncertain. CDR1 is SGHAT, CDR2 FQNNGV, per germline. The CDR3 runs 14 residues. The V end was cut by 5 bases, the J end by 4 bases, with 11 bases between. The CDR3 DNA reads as TGTGCCAGCAGCCCAACGGCGATTAATGAAAAACTGTTTTTT. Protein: CASSPTAINEKLFF.

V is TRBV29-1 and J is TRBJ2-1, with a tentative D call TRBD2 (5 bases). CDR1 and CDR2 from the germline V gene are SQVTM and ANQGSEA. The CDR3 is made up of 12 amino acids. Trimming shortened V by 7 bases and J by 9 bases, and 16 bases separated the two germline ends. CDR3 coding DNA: TGCAGCGCCTCGAAGGGAGCTGGTGAGCAGTTCTTC. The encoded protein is CSASKGAGEQFF.

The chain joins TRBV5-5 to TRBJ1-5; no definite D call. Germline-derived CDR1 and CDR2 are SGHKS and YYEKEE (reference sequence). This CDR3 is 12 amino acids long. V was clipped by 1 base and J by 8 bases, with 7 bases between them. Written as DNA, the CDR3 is TGTGCCAGCAGCTTGAGTAAGGAGCCCCAGCATTTT. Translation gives CASSLSKEPQHF. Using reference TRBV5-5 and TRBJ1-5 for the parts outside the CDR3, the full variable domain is DAGVTQSPTHLIKTRGQQVTLRCSPISGHKSVSWYQQVLGQGPQFIFQYYEKEERGRGNFPDRFSARQFPNYSSELNVNALLLGDSALYLCASSLSKEPQHFGDGTRLSIL.

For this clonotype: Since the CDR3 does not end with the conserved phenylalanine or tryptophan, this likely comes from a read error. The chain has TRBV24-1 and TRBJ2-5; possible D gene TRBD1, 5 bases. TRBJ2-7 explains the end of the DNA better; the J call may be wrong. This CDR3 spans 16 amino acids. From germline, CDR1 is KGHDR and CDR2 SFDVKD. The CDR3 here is CATSEPDRGNNYEQYC. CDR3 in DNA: TGTGCCACCAGTGAACCAGACAGAGGTAATAACTACGAGCAGTACTGC.

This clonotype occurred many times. Here the CDR3 reads CASSGNRGYGYTF. DNA of the CDR3: TGCGCCAGCAGTGGAAACCGGGGCTATGGCTACACCTTC. This chain uses TRBV10-1 with TRBJ1-2; no reliable D call. Germline V lookup: CDR1 WNHNN, CDR2 SYGVQD (reference sequence). CDR3 length equals 13 residues. Trimming pared 4 bases from V and 4 bases from J, leaving 10 bases between.

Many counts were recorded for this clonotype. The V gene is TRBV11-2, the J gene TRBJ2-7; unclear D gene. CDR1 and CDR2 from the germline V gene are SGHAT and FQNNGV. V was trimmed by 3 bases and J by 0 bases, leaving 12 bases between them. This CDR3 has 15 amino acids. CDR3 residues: CASSLRALSSYEQYF. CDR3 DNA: TGTGCCAGCAGCTTGAGAGCCCTAAGCTCCTACGAGCAGTACTTC.

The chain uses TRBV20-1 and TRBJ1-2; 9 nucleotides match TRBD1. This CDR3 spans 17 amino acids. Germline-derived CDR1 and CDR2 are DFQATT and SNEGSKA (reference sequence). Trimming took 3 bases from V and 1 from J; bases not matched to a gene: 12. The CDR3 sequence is CSASGDTGGGFNYGYTF. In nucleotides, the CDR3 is TGCAGTGCTAGCGGGGACACAGGGGGCGGTTTTAACTATGGCTACACCTTC.

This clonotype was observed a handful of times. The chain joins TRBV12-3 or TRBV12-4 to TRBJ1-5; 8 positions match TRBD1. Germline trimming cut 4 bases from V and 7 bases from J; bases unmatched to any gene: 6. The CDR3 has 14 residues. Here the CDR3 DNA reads TGTGCCAGCAGTTCGGACAGGGCCGTCCAGCCCCAGCATTTT. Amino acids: CASSSDRAVQPQHF.

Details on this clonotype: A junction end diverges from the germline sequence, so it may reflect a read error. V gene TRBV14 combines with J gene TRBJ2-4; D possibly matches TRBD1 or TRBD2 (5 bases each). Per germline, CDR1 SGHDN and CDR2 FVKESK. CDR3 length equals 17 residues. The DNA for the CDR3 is TGTGCCAGCAGCCAGGTTTCAGGGAGCGGAGGCAAAAACACTCAGTACTTC. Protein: CASSQVSGSGGKNTQYF.

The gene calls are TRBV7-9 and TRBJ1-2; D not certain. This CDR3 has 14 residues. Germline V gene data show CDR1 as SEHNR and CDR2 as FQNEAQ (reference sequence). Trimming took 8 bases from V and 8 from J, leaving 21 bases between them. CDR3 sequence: CASGVGGHVVGYTF. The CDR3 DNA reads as TGTGCCAGCGGGGTTGGCGGGCACGTAGTGGGCTACACCTTC. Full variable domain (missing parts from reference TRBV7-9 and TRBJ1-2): DTGVSQNPRHKITKRGQNVTFRCDPISEHNRLYWYRQTLGQGPEFLTYFQNEAQLEKSRLLSDRFSAERPKGSFSTLEIQRTEQGDSAMYLCASGVGGHVVGYTFGSGTRLTVV.

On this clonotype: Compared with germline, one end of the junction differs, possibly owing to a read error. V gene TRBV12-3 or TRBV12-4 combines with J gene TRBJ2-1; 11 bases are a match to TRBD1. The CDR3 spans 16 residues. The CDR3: CASSLASGQGAGGQFF. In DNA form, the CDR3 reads TGTGCCAGCAGTTTAGCCTCAGGACAGGGGGCCGGTGGGCAGTTTTTC.

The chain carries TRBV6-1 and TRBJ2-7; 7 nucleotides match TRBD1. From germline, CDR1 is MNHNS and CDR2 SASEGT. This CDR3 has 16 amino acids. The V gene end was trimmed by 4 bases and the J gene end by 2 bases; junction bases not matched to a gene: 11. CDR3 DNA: TGTGCCAGCAGTGGAGGCAGGGGGAGTGGGACCTACGAGCAGTACTTC. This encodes CASSGGRGSGTYEQYF.

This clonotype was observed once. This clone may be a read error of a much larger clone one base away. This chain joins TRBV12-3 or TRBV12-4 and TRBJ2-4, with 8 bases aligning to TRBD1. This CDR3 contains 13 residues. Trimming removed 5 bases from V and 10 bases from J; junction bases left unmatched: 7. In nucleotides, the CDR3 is TGTGCCAGCAGTCTGACAGGGGAGCAGATTCAGTACTTC. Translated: CASSLTGEQIQYF.

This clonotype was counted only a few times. The CDR3, as DNA: TGTGCCACCAGCCCTAGACAGGGTGGTTTTACTGAAGCTTTCTTT. Translating it yields CATSPRQGGFTEAFF. The chain is built from TRBV15 and TRBJ1-1; 7 nucleotides agree with TRBD1. Germline CDR1 reads LNHNV; CDR2 reads YYDKDF (reference sequence). The CDR3 totals 15 residues. V was clipped by 5 bases and J by 5 bases; unmatched bases: 11.

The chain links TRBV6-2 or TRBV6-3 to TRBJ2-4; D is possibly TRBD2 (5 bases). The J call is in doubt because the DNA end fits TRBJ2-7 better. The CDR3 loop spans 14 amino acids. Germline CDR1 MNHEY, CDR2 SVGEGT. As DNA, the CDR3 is TGTGCCAGCAACCGGGGTCTCCCCGCCTACGAGCAGTACTTC. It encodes CASNRGLPAYEQYF.

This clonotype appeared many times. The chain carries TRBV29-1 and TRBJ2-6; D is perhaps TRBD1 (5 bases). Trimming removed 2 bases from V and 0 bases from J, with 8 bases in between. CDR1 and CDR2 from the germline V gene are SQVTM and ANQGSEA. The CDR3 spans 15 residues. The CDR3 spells CSVELGPSGANVLTF. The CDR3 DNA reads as TGCAGCGTTGAATTGGGGCCCTCTGGGGCCAACGTCCTGACTTTC.

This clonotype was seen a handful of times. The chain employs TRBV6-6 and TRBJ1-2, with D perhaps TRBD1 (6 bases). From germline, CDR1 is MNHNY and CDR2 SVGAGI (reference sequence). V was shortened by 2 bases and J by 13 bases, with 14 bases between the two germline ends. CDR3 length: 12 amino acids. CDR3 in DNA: TGTGCCAGCAGTTACGAAAGTCAGGGGAGCACCTTC. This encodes CASSYESQGSTF.

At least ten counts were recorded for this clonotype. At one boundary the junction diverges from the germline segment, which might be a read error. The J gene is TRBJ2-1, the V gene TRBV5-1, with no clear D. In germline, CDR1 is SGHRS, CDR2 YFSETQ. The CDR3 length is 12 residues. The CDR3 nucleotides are TGTGCCAGCAGCCTGGAACGGAATGAGCAGTTCTTC. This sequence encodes CASSLERNEQFF.

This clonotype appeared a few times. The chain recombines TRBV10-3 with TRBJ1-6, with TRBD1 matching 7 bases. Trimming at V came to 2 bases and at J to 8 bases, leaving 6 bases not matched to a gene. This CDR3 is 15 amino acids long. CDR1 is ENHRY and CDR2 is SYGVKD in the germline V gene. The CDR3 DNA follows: TGTGCCATCAGTGAGAGACAGGGCGGGGATTCACCCCTCCACTTT. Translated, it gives CAISERQGGDSPLHF.

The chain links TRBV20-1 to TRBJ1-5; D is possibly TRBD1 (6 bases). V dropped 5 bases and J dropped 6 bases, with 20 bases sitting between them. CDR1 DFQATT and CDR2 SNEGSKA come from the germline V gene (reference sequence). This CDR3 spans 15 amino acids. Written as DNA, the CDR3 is TGCAGTGCTCCTGGGGGCACAGGGCGAGGTCAGCCCCAGCATTTT. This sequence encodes CSAPGGTGRGQPQHF.

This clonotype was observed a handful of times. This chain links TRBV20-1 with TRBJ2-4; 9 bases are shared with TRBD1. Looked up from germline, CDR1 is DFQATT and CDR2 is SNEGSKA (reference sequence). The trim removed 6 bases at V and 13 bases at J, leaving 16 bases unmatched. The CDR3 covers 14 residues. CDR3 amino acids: CSAHGTGPIRQQYF. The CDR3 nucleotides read TGCAGTGCCCATGGGACAGGGCCAATTCGTCAGCAGTACTTC.

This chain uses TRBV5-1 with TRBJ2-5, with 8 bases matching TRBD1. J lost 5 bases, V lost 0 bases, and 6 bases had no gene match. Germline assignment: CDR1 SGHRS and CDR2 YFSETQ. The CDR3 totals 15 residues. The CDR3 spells CASSLEQGGVETQYF. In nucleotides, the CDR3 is TGCGCCAGCAGCTTGGAACAGGGGGGTGTCGAGACCCAGTACTTC.

The CDR3 reads CASRRLDGGETRYF. The CDR3 DNA reads TGTGCCAGCAGACGCCTAGACGGTGGAGAGACCCGGTACTTC. The rearrangement joins TRBV6-6 to TRBJ2-4; D not resolved. Germline V CDR1 and CDR2: MNHNY, SVGAGI (reference sequence). The CDR3 has 14 amino acids. Trimming removed 6 bases from V and 15 bases from J, with 24 bases in between.